The next 14 T cell receptor beta chains were all read from a single sample in a study of T cells in Graves' hyperthyroidism and ophthalmopathy. TCR beta CDR3 sequences were amplified from RNA transcripts. HTBI primers were employed in a first-round RT-PCR of the TCR CDR3. One entry per CDR3 protein results from TCRdb running MiXCR on the multiplex PCR reads. In the table there are approximately 600,000 distinct CDR3 sequences, 13% to 15% of which are singletons. The sequenced sample consisted of blood. The receptors shown here come from a woman between 18 and 29 years old with Graves' ophthalmopathy.

This clonotype was recorded at least ten times. J is TRBJ2-3 and V is TRBV5-1; D unresolved. Germline CDR1 reads SGHRS; CDR2 reads YFSETQ. The CDR3 runs to 13 residues. V was shortened by 5 bases and J by 0 bases, with 7 bases between the two germline ends. CDR3: CASRGFSTDTQYF. The CDR3 DNA follows: TGCGCCAGCAGGGGATTCAGCACAGATACGCAGTATTTT.

J is TRBJ1-2 and V is TRBV10-2, with D unclear. Germline assignment: CDR1 WSHSY and CDR2 SAAADI. Trimming shortened V by 5 bases and J by 3 bases, and 7 bases separated the two germline ends. The CDR3 runs to 12 residues. The CDR3 sequence is CASSRVYYGYTF. The CDR3 nucleotides read TGCGCCAGCAGTAGGGTTTACTATGGCTACACCTTC.

This clonotype appeared many times. The chain has TRBV28 and TRBJ2-1; 9 bases line up with TRBD1. Germline lookup yields CDR1 MDHEN and CDR2 SYDVKM. This CDR3 contains 19 residues. V was clipped by 3 bases and J by 3 bases; unmatched bases: 15. CDR3 sequence (DNA): TGTGCCAGCAGTTTCACAACCACCTCCTGGACAGGGGACTACAATGAGCAGTTCTTC. Translating it yields CASSFTTTSWTGDYNEQFF.

This clonotype was picked up many times. The rearrangement uses TRBV28 and TRBJ2-3; the D gene is possibly TRBD1 (6 bases). The V and J ends lost 4 bases and 4 bases respectively, with 15 bases between them. Germline CDR1 is MDHEN and CDR2 is SYDVKM. There are 15 residues in the CDR3. The CDR3 bases are TGTGCCAGCAGTTCAGGCCGGGACACGCCAGATACGCAGTATTTT. This sequence encodes CASSSGRDTPDTQYF.

The CDR3 nucleotides are TGTGCCAGTAGGACCGGGACAGGGTCTGAAAAACTGTTTTTT. Its protein product is CASRTGTGSEKLFF. The chain uses TRBV19 and TRBJ1-4, with 9 bases fitting TRBD1. The CDR3 length is 14 residues. Per the germline V gene, CDR1 is LNHDA and CDR2 is SQIVND (reference sequence). The V and J ends lost 6 bases and 7 bases, in that order; junction bases with no gene match: 6.

This sequence joins TRBV28 and TRBJ2-5, with 10 positions matching TRBD2. The CDR3 extends over 16 amino acids. Germline V gene lookup returns CDR1 MDHEN and CDR2 SYDVKM. V lost 5 bases, J lost 5 bases, and 11 bases stayed unmatched. This chain's CDR3 is CASSPWTSGTPETQYF. The DNA for the CDR3 is TGTGCCAGCAGTCCTTGGACTAGCGGCACCCCGGAGACCCAGTACTTC.

This clonotype appeared many times. V and J are TRBV7-9 and TRBJ2-1; unclear D gene. V lost 2 bases and J lost 8, with 7 bases in between. Germline CDR1 SEHNR, CDR2 FQNEAQ (reference sequence). This CDR3 is 12 amino acids long. The CDR3 DNA follows: TGTGCCAGCAGCTTATTGCGATATGAGCAGTTCTTC. Protein sequence: CASSLLRYEQFF.

This clonotype came up many times. The chain combines TRBV7-8 with TRBJ2-3; no clear D. Germline V gene sequence: CDR1 SGHVS, CDR2 FQNEAQ. Between the trimmed V and J ends, which lost 1 base and 0 bases, there was a span of 11 bases. The CDR3 sequence is 16 residues long. In DNA, the CDR3 is TGTGCCAGCAGCTTAGTGGGCTATTTAAGCACAGATACGCAGTATTTT. Amino acids: CASSLVGYLSTDTQYF.

The table lists this clonotype with many counts. The V call is TRBV2, the J call TRBJ2-7; tentative D call: TRBD2 (5 bases). The CDR3 totals 15 residues. The germline gives CDR1 SNHLY, CDR2 FYNNEI. Trimming cost V 4 bases and J 0 bases, with 13 bases left between them. Here the CDR3 DNA reads TGTGCCAGCAGTGGCCGGGGAGACGGCTCCTACGAGCAGTACTTC. Its translation: CASSGRGDGSYEQYF.

This clonotype was detected many times. The chain combines TRBV7-2 with TRBJ2-7, with 7 nucleotides matching TRBD2. Germline CDR1 SGHTA, CDR2 FQGNSA. The CDR3 has 15 residues. Trimming cost V 5 bases and J 0 bases; bases outside gene matches: 7. The CDR3 coding sequence is TGTGCCAGCAGCCCCATGCGGGAGAGCTCCTACGAGCAGTACTTC. This translates into CASSPMRESSYEQYF.

As to this clonotype: A much more abundant neighbour one base away suggests this may be a read error. This chain uses TRBV4-3 with TRBJ1-1; no firm D call. Germline V lookup: CDR1 LGHNA, CDR2 YSLEER. The CDR3 is 15 amino acids. Here the CDR3 reads CAGSQDIGPRNEAFF. DNA for the CDR3: TGCGCCGGCAGCCAAGATATAGGGCCTAGAAATGAAGCTTTCTTT.

The gene calls are TRBV9 and TRBJ2-7, with D possibly matching TRBD2 (5 bases). The germline CDR1 and CDR2 sequences are SGDLS and YYNGEE. Trimming removed 2 bases at V and 2 bases at J, with 14 bases between. The CDR3 runs 15 residues. The CDR3 DNA sequence: TGTGCCAGCAGCGTCTCCCGAGGGATACCCTACGAGCAGTACTTC. Amino acids: CASSVSRGIPYEQYF.

This clonotype was recorded many times. The rearrangement links TRBV3-1 to TRBJ1-5; D gene ambiguous. CDR1 and CDR2 from the germline V gene are LGHDT and YNNKEL (reference sequence). The V gene lost 0 bases and the J gene lost 6 bases, with 6 bases spanning the gap. This CDR3 spans 13 amino acids. The CDR3 loop reads CASSQDLGQPQHF. In nucleotides, the CDR3 is TGTGCCAGCAGCCAAGATTTGGGTCAGCCCCAGCATTTT. Full variable domain (rest looked up from reference TRBV3-1 and TRBJ1-5): DTAVSQTPKYLVTQMGNDKSIKCEQNLGHDTMYWYKQDSKKFLKIMFSYNNKELIINETVPNRFSPKSPDKAHLNLHINSLELGDSAVYFCASSQDLGQPQHFGDGTRLSIL.

This chain joins TRBV27 and TRBJ2-7, with a weak D call TRBD2 (5 bases). V lost 2 bases to trimming and J lost 2 bases, with 13 bases between them. CDR1 is MNHEY, CDR2 SMNVEV, per germline (reference sequence). The CDR3 spans 15 residues. The DNA of the CDR3 is TGTGCCAGCAGTTTAAGGCCTAGCTTAACCTACGAGCAGTACTTC. It encodes CASSLRPSLTYEQYF.